Listed here are 14 T cell receptor beta chains from one sample, sequenced in a study of STAT5B mutations in CD4+ large granular lymphocyte leukemia. The method was immunoSEQ multiplex PCR; TCRdb's version includes in-frame clones alone and lacks a portion of them. The sample has some 34,000 clones; roughly 76% are singletons. Sequencing used CD4+ T cells from blood buffy coats. The source is a human donor in good health.

V usage is TRBV5-5 and J usage is TRBJ2-3; D ambiguous. The CDR3 totals 13 residues. V lost 3 bases, J lost 6 bases, and 11 bases lay in between. From germline, CDR1 is SGHKS and CDR2 YYEKEE (reference sequence). The CDR3 region has the DNA TGTGCCAGCAGCTCCTTGATCCTCGATACGCAGTATTTT. Amino acids: CASSSLILDTQYF.

With regard to this clone: One end of the junction is discordant with germline, which a read error may explain. This sequence joins TRBV30 and TRBJ1-1; the match to TRBD1 covers 8 bases. Germline CDR1 reads GTSNPN; CDR2 reads SVGIG (reference sequence). The CDR3 is 18 amino acids. The CDR3 loop reads CAWSKGPTGVAMNSEAFF. CDR3 coding DNA: TGTGCCTGGAGTAAGGGGCCGACAGGGGTCGCCATGAACAGTGAAGCTTTCTTT.

This CDR3 is CASSLGTERNTIYF. CDR3 nucleotides: TGTGCCAGCAGCTTAGGGACAGAGCGAAACACCATATATTTT. This rearrangement joins TRBV11-2 to TRBJ1-3; possible D gene TRBD1, 6 bases. Germline V gene sequence: CDR1 SGHAT, CDR2 FQNNGV. The CDR3 spans 14 residues. The V end was cut by 1 base, the J end by 5 bases, with 9 bases between.

CDR3 protein: CASKTSGERYGYTF. CDR3 DNA sequence: TGTGCCAGCAAAACATCGGGCGAGCGGTATGGCTACACCTTC. The rearrangement joins TRBV19 to TRBJ1-2, with D unresolved. V lost 9 bases and J lost 5, with 19 bases in between. CDR1 and CDR2 from the germline V gene are LNHDA and SQIVND (reference sequence). There are 14 residues in the CDR3.

The V gene is TRBV5-4, the J gene TRBJ2-7; 10 nucleotides agree with TRBD2. After removal of 2 bases from V and 2 bases from J, the junction contained 7 bases not matched to a gene. This CDR3 has 16 amino acids. Germline V lookup: CDR1 SGHNT, CDR2 YYREEE (reference sequence). The CDR3 reads CASSLWTSGAPYEQYF. CDR3 sequence (DNA): TGTGCCAGCAGCTTATGGACTAGCGGAGCCCCCTACGAGCAGTACTTC.

V is TRBV4-1 and J is TRBJ2-7, with D perhaps matching TRBD1 or TRBD2 (5 bases each). The CDR3 has 16 amino acids. V gave up 1 base and J gave up 0 bases, with 13 bases separating them. Per the germline V gene, CDR1 is MGHRA and CDR2 is YSYEKL. CDR3 protein: CASSQVMGTNSYEQYF. For the CDR3, the DNA is TGCGCCAGCAGCCAAGTAATGGGGACGAACTCCTACGAGCAGTACTTC.

The J gene is TRBJ2-7, the V gene TRBV18, with D maybe TRBD2 (5 bases). Germline V gene lookup returns CDR1 KGHSH and CDR2 LQKENI. V dropped 4 bases and J dropped 3 bases, with 13 bases sitting between them. The CDR3 length is 14 residues. CDR3 sequence: CASSRVDEGYEQYF. The CDR3 DNA reads as TGTGCCAGCTCACGAGTGGATGAGGGCTACGAGCAGTACTTC.

This clone occurred once. This rearrangement joins TRBV25-1 to TRBJ2-1, with TRBD1 as a possible D gene (7 bases). Trimming took off 3 bases at V and 2 bases at J, with 11 bases between the two ends. CDR3 length: 15 residues. Germline V gene lookup returns CDR1 MGHDK and CDR2 SYGVNS. CDR3 amino acids: CASSDSGGPYNEQFF. The CDR3 nucleotides are TGTGCCAGCAGTGACTCAGGGGGGCCCTACAATGAGCAGTTCTTC. Complete variable domain (other parts from reference TRBV25-1 and TRBJ2-1): EADIYQTPRYLVIGTGKKITLECSQTMGHDKMYWYQQDPGMELHLIHYSYGVNSTEKGDLSSESTVSRIRTEHFPLTLESARPSHTSQYLCASSDSGGPYNEQFFGPGTRLTVL.

The CDR3 here is CASSLRGDSTYEQYF. CDR3 in DNA: TGTGCCAGCAGCTTACGGGGGGACTCCACCTACGAGCAGTACTTC. The chain recombines TRBV7-8 with TRBJ2-7, with 7 bases that match TRBD2. The ends lost 2 bases at V and 2 bases at J; junction bases unmatched: 6. This CDR3 contains 15 residues. Germline lookup yields CDR1 SGHVS and CDR2 FQNEAQ.

This chain connects TRBV5-1 to TRBJ1-2; D gene uncertain. The CDR3 runs 14 residues. Germline V gene sequence: CDR1 SGHRS, CDR2 YFSETQ. V lost 0 bases and J 4 bases, leaving 10 bases between the germline ends. In DNA, the CDR3 is TGCGCCAGCAGCTTGGAAGGAGGAGGCTATGGCTACACCTTC. It specifies CASSLEGGGYGYTF.

This chain links TRBV7-2 with TRBJ1-5, with a weak D call TRBD1 (6 bases). Germline V gene lookup returns CDR1 SGHTA and CDR2 FQGNSA. The V gene lost 1 base and the J gene lost 6 bases, with 10 bases spanning the gap. The CDR3 contains 14 residues. For the CDR3, the DNA is TGTGCCAGCAGCTTAGGGACAGCGGGTCAGCCCCAGCATTTT. Protein: CASSLGTAGQPQHF.

The sample holds one count of this clone. DNA for the CDR3: TGCAGCGTTGCCGGCCTATCTTATGGCTACACCTTC. This gives the protein CSVAGLSYGYTF. V is TRBV29-1 and J is TRBJ1-2; D is uncertain. There are 12 residues in the CDR3. CDR1 SQVTM and CDR2 ANQGSEA come from the germline V gene. Trimming pared 4 bases from V and 5 bases from J, leaving 11 bases between. The complete variable domain, with remaining parts taken from reference TRBV29-1 and TRBJ1-2, reads SAVISQKPSRDICQRGTSLTIQCQVDSQVTMMFWYRQQPGQSLTLIATANQGSEATYESGFVIDKFPISRPNLTFSTLTVSNMSPEDSSIYLCSVAGLSYGYTFGSGTRLTVV.

This sequence joins TRBV10-2 and TRBJ2-1, with D perhaps TRBD1 or TRBD2 (5 bases each). Trimming removed 2 bases from V and 8 bases from J, with 13 bases in between. In germline, CDR1 is WSHSY, CDR2 SAAADI. The CDR3 totals 14 residues. The CDR3 DNA reads as TGCGCCAGCAGTGAGGGGGGTCACTTTCATGAGCAGTTCTTC. Protein: CASSEGGHFHEQFF.

This clone appeared once. V usage is TRBV5-6 and J usage is TRBJ2-5, with D uncertain. The DNA end lines up better with TRBJ2-7; the J call may be wrong. The germline CDR1 and CDR2 sequences are SGHDT and YYEEEE. There are 13 residues in the CDR3. CDR3 nucleotides: TGTGCCAGCAGCTTGGGCGGTCCATACGAGCAGTACTTC. Amino acids: CASSLGGPYEQYF.